This record covers a single T cell receptor (beta chain). There are 15 residues in the CDR3. Germline V gives CDR1 SGHRS, CDR2 YFSETQ. The junction had 7 bases not matched to a gene; V was cut back by 4 bases and J by 2 bases. The repertoire was sequenced with immunoSEQ multiplex PCR; TCRdb's copy has only in-frame clones and lacks some. The sample consists of some 94,000 clones, around nine tenths of them appearing once. This sample was taken from a study of blood T cell repertoires in COVID-19. Study background: Sites across the United States, Italy and Spain contributed samples from acute and convalescent COVID-19.

The rearrangement joins TRBV5-1 to TRBJ1-2, with 8 positions matching TRBD1. The sequence derives from a human donor in a cohort sampled during active COVID-19. Sequencing used peripheral blood. CDR3 sequence (DNA): TGCGCCAGCAGCGACCGGGACAGGAACAACTATGGCTACACCTTC. Amino acid sequence: CASSDRDRNNYGYTF.